These 4 T cell receptor beta chains share one sample of origin, sequenced in a study of T-cell reconstitution after alpha-beta-depleted transplantation in children. Unique molecular identifiers were built into the TCRbeta library. TCRdb ran MiXCR on the PCR reads and lists one entry per CDR3 protein. The top ten hold approximately 39% of the sample, which has about 540,000 distinct CDR3 sequences, 27% seen once. The source was PBMCs, collected before TCRalphabeta/CD19-depleted stem cell transplant. All receptors come from a boy under two years old with Wiskott-Aldrich syndrome, due to receive a stem cell transplant.

The chain employs TRBV9 and TRBJ2-2; the D gene is possibly TRBD2 (6 bases). The CDR3 totals 20 residues. Germline lookup yields CDR1 SGDLS and CDR2 YYNGEE. V was cut by 4 bases and J by 0 bases, with 25 bases left in between. The CDR3 sequence: CASSPHPRGSGSANTGELFF. For the CDR3, the DNA is TGTGCCAGCAGCCCCCATCCCCGGGGTAGCGGCTCCGCGAACACCGGGGAGCTGTTTTTT.

This clonotype was counted only a few times. The rearrangement links TRBV7-9 to TRBJ2-1, with TRBD2 matching over 7 bases. Germline-derived CDR1 and CDR2 are SEHNR and FQNEAQ (reference sequence). This CDR3 comprises 12 residues. In nucleotides, the CDR3 is TGTGCTTCGGGGGAGGGCCGGGGTGAGCAGTTCTTC. Translation: CASGEGRGEQFF.

CDR3 bases: TGTGCCAGCAGCGTAAACCCCAAGGGTACGCAGTATTTT. Translated, it gives CASSVNPKGTQYF. This sequence joins TRBV9 and TRBJ2-3; no clear D gene. V was shortened by 1 base and J by 8 bases, with 11 bases between the two germline ends. CDR1 and CDR2 from the germline V gene are SGDLS and YYNGEE. The CDR3 length is 13 residues.

V and J are TRBV27 and TRBJ2-3; TRBD2 is a possible D gene (5 bases). The CDR3 has 15 residues. Germline V gene lookup returns CDR1 MNHEY and CDR2 SMNVEV (reference sequence). Trimming pared 4 bases from V and 4 bases from J, leaving 15 bases between. In DNA, the CDR3 is TGTGCCAGCAGTTCGCTCTCCGGGATCCCAGATACGCAGTATTTT. It is translated as CASSSLSGIPDTQYF.